This T cell receptor (beta chain) was sequenced for a study of cytomegalovirus exposure and HLA in healthy donors. Study outcomes and limitations: A prior analysis recorded that most TCR beta V segments were productive about 87% or about 30% of the time. A later look showed TCR association rates differing by HLA locus, highest for DRB1 and lowest for HLA-C.

A multiplex PCR was run with 60 Vbeta primers and 13 Jbeta primers. TCRdb keeps only in-frame clones here, not all; method: immunoSEQ multiplex PCR. This sample has 100,000 or so clones, with roughly 80% found just once. CDR3 size: 14 residues. Germline lookup yields CDR1 SGHRS and CDR2 YFSETQ. With 4 bases clipped from V and 5 bases from J, the junction kept 6 bases outside the gene matches. On this clone itself: Its cognate antigen is unknown.

The chain employs TRBV5-1 and TRBJ1-1; the match to TRBD1 covers 9 bases. This sequence was found in a man aged 25 to 40 in good health and CMV-seropositive. Sequencing used PBMCs. This CDR3 is CASSATGGPTEAFF. The CDR3 DNA sequence: TGCGCCAGCAGCGCGACAGGGGGGCCTACTGAAGCTTTCTTT.